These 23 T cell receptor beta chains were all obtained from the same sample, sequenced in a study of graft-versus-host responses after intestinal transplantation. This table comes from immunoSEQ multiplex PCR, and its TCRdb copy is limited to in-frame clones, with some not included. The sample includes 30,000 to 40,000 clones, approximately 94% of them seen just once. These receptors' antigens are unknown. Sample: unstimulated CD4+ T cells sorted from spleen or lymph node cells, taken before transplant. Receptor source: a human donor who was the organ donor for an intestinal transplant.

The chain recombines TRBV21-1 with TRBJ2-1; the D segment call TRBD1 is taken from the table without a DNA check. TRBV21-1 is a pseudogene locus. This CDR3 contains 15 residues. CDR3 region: CASSKGQGQNNEQFF. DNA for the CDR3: TGTGCCAGCAGCAAAGGGCAGGGGCAGAACAATGAGCAGTTCTTC.

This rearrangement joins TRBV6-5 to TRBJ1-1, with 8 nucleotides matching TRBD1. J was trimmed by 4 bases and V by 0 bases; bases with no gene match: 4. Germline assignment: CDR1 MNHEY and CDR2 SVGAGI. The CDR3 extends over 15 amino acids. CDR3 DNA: TGTGCCAGCAGTTACTCCCGAGGACAGGGCACTGAAGCTTTCTTT. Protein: CASSYSRGQGTEAFF.

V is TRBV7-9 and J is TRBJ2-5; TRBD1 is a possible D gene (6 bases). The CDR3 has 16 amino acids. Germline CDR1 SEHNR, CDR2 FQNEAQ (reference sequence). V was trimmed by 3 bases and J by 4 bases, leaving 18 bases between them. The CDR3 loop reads CASSFVGLQGTETQYF. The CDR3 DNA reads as TGTGCCAGCAGCTTTGTCGGGTTACAGGGAACAGAGACCCAGTACTTC. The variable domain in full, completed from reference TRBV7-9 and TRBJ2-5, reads DTGVSQNPRHKITKRGQNVTFRCDPISEHNRLYWYRQTLGQGPEFLTYFQNEAQLEKSRLLSDRFSAERPKGSFSTLEIQRTEQGDSAMYLCASSFVGLQGTETQYFGPGTRLLVL.

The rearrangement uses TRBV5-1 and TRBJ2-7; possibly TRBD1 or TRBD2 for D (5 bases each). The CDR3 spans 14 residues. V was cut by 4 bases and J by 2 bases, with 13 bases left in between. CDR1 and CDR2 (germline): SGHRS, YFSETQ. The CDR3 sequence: CASSLGDRAYEQYF. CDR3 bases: TGCGCCAGCAGCCTGGGGGACCGCGCCTACGAGCAGTACTTC.

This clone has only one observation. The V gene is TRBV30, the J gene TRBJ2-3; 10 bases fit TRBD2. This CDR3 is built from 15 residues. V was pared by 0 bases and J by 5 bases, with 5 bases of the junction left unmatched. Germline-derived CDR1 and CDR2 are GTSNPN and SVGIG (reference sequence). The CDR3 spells CAWSVTSGVGDTQYF. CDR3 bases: TGTGCCTGGAGTGTTACTAGCGGGGTAGGAGATACGCAGTATTTT. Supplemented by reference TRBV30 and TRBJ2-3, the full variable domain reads SQTIHQWPATLVQPVGSPLSLECTVEGTSNPNLYWYRQAAGRGLQLLFYSVGIGQISSEVPQNLSASRPQDRQFILSSKKLLLSDSGFYLCAWSVTSGVGDTQYFGPGTRLTVL.

The CDR3 spells CASSRTSSYEQYF. In DNA, the CDR3 is TGTGCCAGCAGTCGGACTAGCTCCTACGAGCAGTACTTC. The chain has TRBV5-5 and TRBJ2-7; 7 positions match TRBD2. Germline CDR1 is SGHKS and CDR2 is YYEKEE (reference sequence). CDR3 length equals 13 residues. The trim removed 5 bases at V and 0 bases at J, leaving 2 bases unmatched.

The CDR3 protein is CASSQRRAGEGGTQYF. The CDR3 DNA reads as TGTGCCAGCAGCCAAAGAAGGGCAGGGGAGGGAGGTACGCAGTATTTT. The rearrangement joins TRBV21-1 to TRBJ2-3; the table's D gene call, TRBD2, was not cross checked with the DNA. TRBV21-1 is listed as a pseudogene. The length of the CDR3 is 16 residues.

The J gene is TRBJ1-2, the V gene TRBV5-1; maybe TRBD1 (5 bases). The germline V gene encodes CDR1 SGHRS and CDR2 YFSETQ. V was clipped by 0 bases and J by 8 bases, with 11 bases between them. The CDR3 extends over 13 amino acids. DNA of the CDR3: TGCGCCAGCAGCTTGGGACAGTTCCTCGGCTACACCTTC. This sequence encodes CASSLGQFLGYTF. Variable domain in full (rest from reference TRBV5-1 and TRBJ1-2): KAGVTQTPRYLIKTRGQQVTLSCSPISGHRSVSWYQQTPGQGLQFLFEYFSETQRNKGNFPGRFSGRQFSNSRSEMNVSTLELGDSALYLCASSLGQFLGYTFGSGTRLTVV.

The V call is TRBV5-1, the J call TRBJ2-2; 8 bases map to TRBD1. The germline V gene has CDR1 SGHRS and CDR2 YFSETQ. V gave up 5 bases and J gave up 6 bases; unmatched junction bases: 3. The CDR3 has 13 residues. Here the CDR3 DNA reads TGCGCCAGCAGAGGACAGGGCGCCGGGGAGCTGTTTTTT. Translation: CASRGQGAGELFF.

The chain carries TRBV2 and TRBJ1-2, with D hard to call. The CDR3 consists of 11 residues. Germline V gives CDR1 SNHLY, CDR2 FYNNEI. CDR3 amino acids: CISGSNYGYTF. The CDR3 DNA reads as TGTATCTCGGGATCTAACTATGGCTACACCTTC. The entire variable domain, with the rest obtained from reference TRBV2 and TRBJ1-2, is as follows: EPEVTQTPSHQVTQMGQEVILRCVPISNHLYFYWYRQILGQKVEFLVSFYNNEISEKSEIFDDQFSVERPDGSNFTLKIRSTKLEDSAMYFCISGSNYGYTFGSGTRLTVV.

The CDR3 DNA follows: TGTGCCAGCAGCGAGATACGAGGGGGTCATAGCAATCAGCCCCAGCATTTT. Its protein is CASSEIRGGHSNQPQHF. This sequence joins TRBV9 and TRBJ1-5, with D possibly being TRBD1 (6 bases). The CDR3 covers 17 residues. Trimming removed 3 bases at V and 0 bases at J, with 16 bases between. The germline CDR1 and CDR2 sequences are SGDLS and YYNGEE. Filled out from reference TRBV9 and TRBJ1-5, the complete variable domain reads DSGVTQTPKHLITATGQRVTLRCSPRSGDLSVYWYQQSLDQGLQFLIQYYNGEERAKGNILERFSAQQFPDLHSELNLSSLELGDSALYFCASSEIRGGHSNQPQHFGDGTRLSIL.

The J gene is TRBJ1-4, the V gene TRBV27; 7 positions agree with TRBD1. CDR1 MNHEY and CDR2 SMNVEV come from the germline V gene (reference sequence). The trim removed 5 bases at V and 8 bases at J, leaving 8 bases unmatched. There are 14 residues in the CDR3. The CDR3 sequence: CASSLQQGFEKLFF. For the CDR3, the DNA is TGTGCCAGCAGTCTACAACAGGGGTTCGAAAAACTGTTTTTT.

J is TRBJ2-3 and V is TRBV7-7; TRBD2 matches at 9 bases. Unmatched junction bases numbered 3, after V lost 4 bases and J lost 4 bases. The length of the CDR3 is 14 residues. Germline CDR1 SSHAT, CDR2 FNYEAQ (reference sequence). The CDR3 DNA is TGTGCCAGCAGCTCTAGCGGGGCGGCAGATACGCAGTATTTT. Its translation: CASSSSGAADTQYF.

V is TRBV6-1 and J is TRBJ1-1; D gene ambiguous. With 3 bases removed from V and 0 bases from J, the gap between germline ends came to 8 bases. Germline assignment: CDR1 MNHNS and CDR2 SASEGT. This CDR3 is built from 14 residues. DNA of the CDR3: TGTGCCAGCAGTGAGCCAGGCTTGAACACTGAAGCTTTCTTT. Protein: CASSEPGLNTEAFF.

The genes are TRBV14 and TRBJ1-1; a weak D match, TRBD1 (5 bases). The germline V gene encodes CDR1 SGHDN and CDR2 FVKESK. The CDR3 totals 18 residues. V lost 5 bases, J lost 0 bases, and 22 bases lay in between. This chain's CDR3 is CASSSRTGGNLLNTEAFF. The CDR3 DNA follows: TGTGCCAGCAGCTCAAGGACTGGGGGAAACTTATTGAACACTGAAGCTTTCTTT.

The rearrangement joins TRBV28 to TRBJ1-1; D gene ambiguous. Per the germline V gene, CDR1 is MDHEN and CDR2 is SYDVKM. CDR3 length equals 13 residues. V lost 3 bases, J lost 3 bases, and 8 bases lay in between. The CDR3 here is CASSLRRDTEAFF. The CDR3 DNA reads TGTGCCAGCAGTTTGAGACGGGACACTGAAGCTTTCTTT.

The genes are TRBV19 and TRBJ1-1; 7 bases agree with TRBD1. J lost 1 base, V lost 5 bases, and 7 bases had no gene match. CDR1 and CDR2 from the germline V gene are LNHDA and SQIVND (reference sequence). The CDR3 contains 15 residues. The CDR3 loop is CASSSRTGTNTEAFF. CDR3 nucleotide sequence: TGTGCCAGTAGTTCTAGGACAGGTACGAACACTGAAGCTTTCTTT.

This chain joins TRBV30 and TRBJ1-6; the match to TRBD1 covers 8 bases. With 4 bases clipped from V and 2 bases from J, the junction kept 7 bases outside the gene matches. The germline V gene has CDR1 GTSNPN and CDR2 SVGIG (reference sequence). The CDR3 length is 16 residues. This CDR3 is CAWNNPGQAYNSPLHF. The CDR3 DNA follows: TGTGCCTGGAATAACCCGGGACAGGCCTATAATTCACCCCTCCACTTT.

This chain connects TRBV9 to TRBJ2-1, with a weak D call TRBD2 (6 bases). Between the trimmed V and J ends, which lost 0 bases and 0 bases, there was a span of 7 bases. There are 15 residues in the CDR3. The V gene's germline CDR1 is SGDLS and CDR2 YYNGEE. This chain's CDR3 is CASSVGGDSYNEQFF. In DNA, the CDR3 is TGTGCCAGCAGCGTAGGCGGGGACTCCTACAATGAGCAGTTCTTC.

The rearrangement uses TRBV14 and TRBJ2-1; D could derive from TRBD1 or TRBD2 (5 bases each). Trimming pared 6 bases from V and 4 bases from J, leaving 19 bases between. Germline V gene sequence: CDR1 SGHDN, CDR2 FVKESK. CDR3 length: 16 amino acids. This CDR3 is CASSQNRDLNYNEQFF. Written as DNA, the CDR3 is TGTGCCAGCAGTCAAAACCGGGACCTAAATTACAATGAGCAGTTCTTC.

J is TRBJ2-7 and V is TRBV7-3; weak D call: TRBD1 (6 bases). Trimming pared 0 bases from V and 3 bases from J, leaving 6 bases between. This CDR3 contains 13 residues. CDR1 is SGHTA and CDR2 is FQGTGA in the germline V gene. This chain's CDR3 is CASSLTGGYEQYF. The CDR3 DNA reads TGTGCCAGCAGCTTAACAGGGGGCTACGAGCAGTACTTC.

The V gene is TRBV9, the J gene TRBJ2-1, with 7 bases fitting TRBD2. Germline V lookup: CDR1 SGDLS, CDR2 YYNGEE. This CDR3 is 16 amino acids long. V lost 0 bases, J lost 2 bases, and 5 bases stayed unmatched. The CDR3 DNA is TGTGCCAGCAGCGTAGAGCCGGGACTACCCTACAATGAGCAGTTCTTC. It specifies CASSVEPGLPYNEQFF.

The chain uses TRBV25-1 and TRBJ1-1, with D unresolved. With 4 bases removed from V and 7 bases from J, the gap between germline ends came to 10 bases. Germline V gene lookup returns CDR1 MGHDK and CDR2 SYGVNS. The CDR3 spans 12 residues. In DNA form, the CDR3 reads TGTGCCAGCAGTGGGTTCACTTATGAAGCTTTCTTT. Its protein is CASSGFTYEAFF.